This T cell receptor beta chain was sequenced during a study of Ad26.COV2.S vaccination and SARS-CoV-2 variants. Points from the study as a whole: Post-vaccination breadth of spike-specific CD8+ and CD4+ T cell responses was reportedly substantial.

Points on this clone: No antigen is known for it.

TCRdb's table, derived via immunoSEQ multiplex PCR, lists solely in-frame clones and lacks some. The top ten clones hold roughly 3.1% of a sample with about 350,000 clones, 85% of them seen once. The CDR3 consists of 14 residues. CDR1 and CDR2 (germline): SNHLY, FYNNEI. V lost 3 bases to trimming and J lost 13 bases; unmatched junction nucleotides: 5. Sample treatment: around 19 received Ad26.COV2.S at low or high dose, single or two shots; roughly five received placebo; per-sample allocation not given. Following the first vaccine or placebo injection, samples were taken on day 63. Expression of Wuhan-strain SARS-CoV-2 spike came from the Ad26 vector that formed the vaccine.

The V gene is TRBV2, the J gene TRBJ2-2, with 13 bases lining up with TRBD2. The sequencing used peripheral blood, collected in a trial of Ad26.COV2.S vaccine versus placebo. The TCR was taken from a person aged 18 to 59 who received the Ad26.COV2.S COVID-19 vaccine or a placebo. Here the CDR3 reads CASSDRTSGSVLFF. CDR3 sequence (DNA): TGTGCCAGCAGTGACCGGACTAGCGGGAGTGTGCTGTTTTTT.